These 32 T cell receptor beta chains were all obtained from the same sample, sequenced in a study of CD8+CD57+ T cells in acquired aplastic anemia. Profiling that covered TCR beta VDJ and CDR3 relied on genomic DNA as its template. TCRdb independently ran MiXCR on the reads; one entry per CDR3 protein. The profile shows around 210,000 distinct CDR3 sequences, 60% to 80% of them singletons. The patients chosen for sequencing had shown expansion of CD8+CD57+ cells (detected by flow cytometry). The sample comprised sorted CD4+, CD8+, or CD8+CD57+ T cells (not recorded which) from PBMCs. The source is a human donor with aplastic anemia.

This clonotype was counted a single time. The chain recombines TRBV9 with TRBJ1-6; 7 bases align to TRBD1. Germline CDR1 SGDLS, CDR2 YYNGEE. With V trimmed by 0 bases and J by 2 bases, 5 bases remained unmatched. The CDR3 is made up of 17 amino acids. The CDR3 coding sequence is TGTGCCAGCAGCGTAGCGGGACAGCCGACCTATAATTCACCCCTCCACTTT. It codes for CASSVAGQPTYNSPLHF. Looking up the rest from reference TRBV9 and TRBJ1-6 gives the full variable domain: DSGVTQTPKHLITATGQRVTLRCSPRSGDLSVYWYQQSLDQGLQFLIQYYNGEERAKGNILERFSAQQFPDLHSELNLSSLELGDSALYFCASSVAGQPTYNSPLHFGNGTRLTVT.

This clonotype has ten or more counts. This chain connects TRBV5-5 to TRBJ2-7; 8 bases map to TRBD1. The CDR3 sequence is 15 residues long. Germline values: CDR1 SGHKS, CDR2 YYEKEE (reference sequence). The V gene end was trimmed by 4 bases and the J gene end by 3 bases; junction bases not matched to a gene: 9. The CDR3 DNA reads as TGTGCCAGCAGCGAAACGACAGGGGTGTTCTACGAGCAGTACTTC. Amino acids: CASSETTGVFYEQYF.

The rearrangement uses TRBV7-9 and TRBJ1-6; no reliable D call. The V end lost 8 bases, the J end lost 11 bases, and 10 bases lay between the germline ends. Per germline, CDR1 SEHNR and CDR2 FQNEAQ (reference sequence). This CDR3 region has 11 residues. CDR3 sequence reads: CASGEAPPLHF. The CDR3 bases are TGTGCCAGCGGGGAGGCACCACCCCTCCACTTT.

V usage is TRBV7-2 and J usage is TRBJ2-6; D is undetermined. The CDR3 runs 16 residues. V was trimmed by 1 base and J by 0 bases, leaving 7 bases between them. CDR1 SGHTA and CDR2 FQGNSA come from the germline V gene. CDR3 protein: CASSLGALSGANVLTF. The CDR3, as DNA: TGTGCCAGCAGCTTAGGGGCACTCTCTGGGGCCAACGTCCTGACTTTC.

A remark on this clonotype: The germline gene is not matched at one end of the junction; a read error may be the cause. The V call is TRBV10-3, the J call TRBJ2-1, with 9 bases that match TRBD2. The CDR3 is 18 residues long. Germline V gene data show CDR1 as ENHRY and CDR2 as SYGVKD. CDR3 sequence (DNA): TGTGCCATCAGTGCCCCTGGTAGCGGGGGCCACTCCTACGATGAGCAGTTCTTC. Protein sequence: CAISAPGSGGHSYDEQFF.

The CDR3 DNA follows: TGCAGTGCTAGGAGCTGGGGAATGGGCAATGAGCAGTTCTTC. Translation gives CSARSWGMGNEQFF. V usage is TRBV20-1 and J usage is TRBJ2-1; the D is unclear. Trimming cost V 3 bases and J 6 bases, with 15 bases left between them. This CDR3 comprises 14 residues. Germline assignment: CDR1 DFQATT and CDR2 SNEGSKA (reference sequence).

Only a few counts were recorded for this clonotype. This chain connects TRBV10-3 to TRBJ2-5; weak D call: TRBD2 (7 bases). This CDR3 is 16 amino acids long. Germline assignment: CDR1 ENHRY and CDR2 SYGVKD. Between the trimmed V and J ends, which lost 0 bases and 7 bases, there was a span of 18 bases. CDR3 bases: TGTGCCATCAGTGAGTCGAGGTCGGGGGGCATCGCGACCCAGTACTTC. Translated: CAISESRSGGIATQYF.

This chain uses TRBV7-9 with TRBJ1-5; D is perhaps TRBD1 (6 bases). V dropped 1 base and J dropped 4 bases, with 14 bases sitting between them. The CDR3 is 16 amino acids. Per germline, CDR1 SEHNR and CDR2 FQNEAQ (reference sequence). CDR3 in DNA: TGTGCCAGCAGCTTAGAGGGGGGCGAATGGAATCAGCCCCAGCATTTT. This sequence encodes CASSLEGGEWNQPQHF.

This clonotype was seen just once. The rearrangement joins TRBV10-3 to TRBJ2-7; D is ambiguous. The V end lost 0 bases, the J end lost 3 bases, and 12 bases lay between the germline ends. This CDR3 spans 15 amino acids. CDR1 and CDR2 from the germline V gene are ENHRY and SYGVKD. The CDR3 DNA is TGTGCCATCAGTGAGTCCCCGAGCAGGAACTACGAGCAGTACTTC. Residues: CAISESPSRNYEQYF.

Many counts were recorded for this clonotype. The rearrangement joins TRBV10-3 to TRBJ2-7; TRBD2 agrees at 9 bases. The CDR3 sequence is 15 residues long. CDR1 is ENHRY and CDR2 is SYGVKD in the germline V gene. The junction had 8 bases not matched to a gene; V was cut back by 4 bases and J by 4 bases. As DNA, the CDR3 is TGTGCCATCAGTGTTGATGCGGGAGGGCCTTACGAGCAGTACTTC. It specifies CAISVDAGGPYEQYF.

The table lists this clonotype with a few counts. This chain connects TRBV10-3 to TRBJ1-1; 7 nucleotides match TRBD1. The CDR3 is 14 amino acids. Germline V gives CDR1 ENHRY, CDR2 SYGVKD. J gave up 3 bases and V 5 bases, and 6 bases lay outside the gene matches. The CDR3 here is CAISLTGRDTEAFF. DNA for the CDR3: TGTGCCATCAGTCTGACAGGGAGGGACACTGAAGCTTTCTTT.

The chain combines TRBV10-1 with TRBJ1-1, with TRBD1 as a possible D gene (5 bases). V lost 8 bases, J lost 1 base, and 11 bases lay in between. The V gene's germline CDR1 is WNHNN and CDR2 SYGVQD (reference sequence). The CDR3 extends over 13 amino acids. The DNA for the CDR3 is TGCGCCAGCGTCCGGGACGGGAACACTGAAGCTTTCTTT. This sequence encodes CASVRDGNTEAFF.

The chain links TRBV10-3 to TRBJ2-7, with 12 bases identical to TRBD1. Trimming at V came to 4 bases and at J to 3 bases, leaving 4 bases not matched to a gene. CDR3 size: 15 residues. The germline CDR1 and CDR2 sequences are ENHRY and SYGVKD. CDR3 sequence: CAISGGQGAFYEQYF. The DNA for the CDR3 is TGTGCCATCAGTGGGGGACAGGGGGCATTCTACGAGCAGTACTTC.

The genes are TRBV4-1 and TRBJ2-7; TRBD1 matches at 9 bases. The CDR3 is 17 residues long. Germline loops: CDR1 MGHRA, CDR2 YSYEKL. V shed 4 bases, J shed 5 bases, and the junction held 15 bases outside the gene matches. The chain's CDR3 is CASSLSTTGTGINEQYF. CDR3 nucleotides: TGCGCCAGCAGCCTCTCTACCACTGGGACAGGGATCAACGAGCAGTACTTC.

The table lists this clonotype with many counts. The DNA of the CDR3 is TGCAGCGTTGGAGGCGGGACCGGGGAGCTGTTTTTT. Encoded protein: CSVGGGTGELFF. V usage is TRBV29-1 and J usage is TRBJ2-2, with D maybe TRBD2 (5 bases). The germline V gene has CDR1 SQVTM and CDR2 ANQGSEA. The V end lost 4 bases, the J end lost 5 bases, and 8 bases lay between the germline ends. The CDR3 is made up of 12 amino acids.

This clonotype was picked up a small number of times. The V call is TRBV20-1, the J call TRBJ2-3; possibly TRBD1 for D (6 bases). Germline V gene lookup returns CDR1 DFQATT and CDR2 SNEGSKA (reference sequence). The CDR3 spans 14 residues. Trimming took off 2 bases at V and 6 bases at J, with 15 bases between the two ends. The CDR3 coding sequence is TGCAGTGCTAGACGCACAGGGATTGTTGATACGCAGTATTTT. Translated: CSARRTGIVDTQYF.

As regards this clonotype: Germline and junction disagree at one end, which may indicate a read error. Here the CDR3 reads CSASPEYQPRHF. The CDR3 DNA follows: TGCAGTGCTAGTCCCGAATATCAGCCCCGGCATTTT. The chain carries TRBV20-1 and TRBJ1-5, with no clear D. Germline CDR1 reads DFQATT; CDR2 reads SNEGSKA (reference sequence). The CDR3 is 12 residues long.

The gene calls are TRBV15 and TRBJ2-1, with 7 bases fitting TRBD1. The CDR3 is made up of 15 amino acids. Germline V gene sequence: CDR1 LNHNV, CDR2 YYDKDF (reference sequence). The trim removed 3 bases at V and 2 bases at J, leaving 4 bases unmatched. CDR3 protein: CATSSQQGTYNEQFF. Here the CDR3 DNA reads TGTGCCACCAGCAGCCAACAGGGGACCTACAATGAGCAGTTCTTC.

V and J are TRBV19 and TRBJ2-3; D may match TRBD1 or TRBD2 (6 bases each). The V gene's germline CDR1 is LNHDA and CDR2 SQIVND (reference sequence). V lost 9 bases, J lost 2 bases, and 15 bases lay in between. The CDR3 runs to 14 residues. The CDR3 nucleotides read TGTGCCAGAGGTCCGGGGGCCCTCACAGATACGCAGTATTTT. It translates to CARGPGALTDTQYF.

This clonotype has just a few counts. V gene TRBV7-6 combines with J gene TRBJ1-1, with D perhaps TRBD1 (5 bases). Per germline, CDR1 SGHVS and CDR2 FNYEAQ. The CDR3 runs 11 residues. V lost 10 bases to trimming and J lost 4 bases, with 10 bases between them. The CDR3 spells CATGLGTEAFF. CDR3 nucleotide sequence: TGTGCCACGGGACTCGGCACTGAAGCTTTCTTT.

In DNA form, the CDR3 reads TGTGCCAGCAGCCAAGGGACTCAAGCTAGCACAGATACGCAGTATTTT. Translating gives CASSQGTQASTDTQYF. V is TRBV14 and J is TRBJ2-3; weak D call: TRBD2 (5 bases). Germline V gene sequence: CDR1 SGHDN, CDR2 FVKESK. The V gene lost 1 base and the J gene lost 0 bases, with 11 bases spanning the gap. CDR3 size: 16 residues.

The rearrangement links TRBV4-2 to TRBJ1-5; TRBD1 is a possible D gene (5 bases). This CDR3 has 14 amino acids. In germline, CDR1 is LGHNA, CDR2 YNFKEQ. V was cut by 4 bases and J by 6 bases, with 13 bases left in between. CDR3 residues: CASSPTIGGQPQHF. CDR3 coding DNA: TGTGCCAGCAGCCCGACTATCGGGGGTCAGCCCCAGCATTTT.

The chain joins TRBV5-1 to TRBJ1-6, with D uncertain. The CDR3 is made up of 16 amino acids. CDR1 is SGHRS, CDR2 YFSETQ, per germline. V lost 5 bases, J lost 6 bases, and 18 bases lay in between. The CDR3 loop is CASRRTEAGGNSPLHF. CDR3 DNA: TGCGCCAGCAGAAGGACGGAGGCAGGCGGTAATTCACCCCTCCACTTT.

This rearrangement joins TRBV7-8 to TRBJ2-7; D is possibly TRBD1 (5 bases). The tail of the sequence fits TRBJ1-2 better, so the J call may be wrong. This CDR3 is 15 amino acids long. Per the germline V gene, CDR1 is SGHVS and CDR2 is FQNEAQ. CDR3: CASSLEDRTLQGYTF. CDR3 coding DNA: TGTGCCAGCAGCTTAGAAGACAGAACGCTGCAGGGCTACACCTTC.

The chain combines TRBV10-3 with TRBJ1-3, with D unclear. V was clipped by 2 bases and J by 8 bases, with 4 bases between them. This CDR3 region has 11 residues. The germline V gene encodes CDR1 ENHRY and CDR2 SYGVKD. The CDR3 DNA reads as TGTGCCATCAGTGAGGGGGACACCATATATTTT. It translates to CAISEGDTIYF.

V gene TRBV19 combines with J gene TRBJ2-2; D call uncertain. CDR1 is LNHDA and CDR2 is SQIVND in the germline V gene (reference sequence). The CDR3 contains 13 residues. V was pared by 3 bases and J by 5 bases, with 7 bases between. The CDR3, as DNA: TGTGCCAGTAGTATGGTAGTTACCGGGGAGCTGTTTTTT. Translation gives CASSMVVTGELFF.

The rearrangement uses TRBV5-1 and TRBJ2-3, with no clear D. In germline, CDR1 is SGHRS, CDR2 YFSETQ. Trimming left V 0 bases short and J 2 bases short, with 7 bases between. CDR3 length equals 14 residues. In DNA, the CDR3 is TGCGCCAGCAGCTTGGCGGACCTCACAGATACGCAGTATTTT. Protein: CASSLADLTDTQYF.

In DNA form, the CDR3 reads TGTGCCAGCAGCTTACGTGGGGTAGGGTTCAATGAGCAGTTCTTC. Translating it yields CASSLRGVGFNEQFF. The chain joins TRBV7-2 to TRBJ2-1; D gene unclear. V lost 2 bases to trimming and J lost 6 bases, with 14 bases between them. CDR3 length: 15 residues. Germline V gene lookup returns CDR1 SGHTA and CDR2 FQGNSA.

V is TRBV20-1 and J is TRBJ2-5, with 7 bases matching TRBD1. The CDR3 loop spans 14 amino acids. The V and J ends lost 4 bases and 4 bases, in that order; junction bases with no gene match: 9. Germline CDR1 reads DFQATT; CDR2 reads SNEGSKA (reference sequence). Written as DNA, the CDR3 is TGCAGTGCTACACCTCGACAGGGTGGAGAGACCCAGTACTTC. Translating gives CSATPRQGGETQYF.

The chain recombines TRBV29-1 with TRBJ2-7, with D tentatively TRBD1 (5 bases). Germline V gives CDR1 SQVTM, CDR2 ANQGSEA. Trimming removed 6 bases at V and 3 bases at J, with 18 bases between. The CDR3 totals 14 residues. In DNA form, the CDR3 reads TGCAGCGTCCAGCCGGTGCAGGGCAGCTACGAGCAGTACTTC. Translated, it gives CSVQPVQGSYEQYF.

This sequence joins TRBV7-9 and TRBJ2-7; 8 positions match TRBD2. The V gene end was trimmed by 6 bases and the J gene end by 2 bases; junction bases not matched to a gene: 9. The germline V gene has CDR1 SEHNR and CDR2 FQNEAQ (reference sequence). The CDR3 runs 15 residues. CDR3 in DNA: TGTGCCAGCAGTCTAGGACTAGCCGATACCTACGAGCAGTACTTC. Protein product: CASSLGLADTYEQYF. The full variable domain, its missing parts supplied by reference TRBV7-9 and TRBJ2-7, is DTGVSQNPRHKITKRGQNVTFRCDPISEHNRLYWYRQTLGQGPEFLTYFQNEAQLEKSRLLSDRFSAERPKGSFSTLEIQRTEQGDSAMYLCASSLGLADTYEQYFGPGTRLTVT.

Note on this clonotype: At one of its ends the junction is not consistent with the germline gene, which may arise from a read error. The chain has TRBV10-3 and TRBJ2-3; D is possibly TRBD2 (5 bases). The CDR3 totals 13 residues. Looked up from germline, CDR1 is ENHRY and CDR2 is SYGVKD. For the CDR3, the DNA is TGTGCCACCAGTGATTCCGGGGTAGATACGCAGTATTTT. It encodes CATSDSGVDTQYF.